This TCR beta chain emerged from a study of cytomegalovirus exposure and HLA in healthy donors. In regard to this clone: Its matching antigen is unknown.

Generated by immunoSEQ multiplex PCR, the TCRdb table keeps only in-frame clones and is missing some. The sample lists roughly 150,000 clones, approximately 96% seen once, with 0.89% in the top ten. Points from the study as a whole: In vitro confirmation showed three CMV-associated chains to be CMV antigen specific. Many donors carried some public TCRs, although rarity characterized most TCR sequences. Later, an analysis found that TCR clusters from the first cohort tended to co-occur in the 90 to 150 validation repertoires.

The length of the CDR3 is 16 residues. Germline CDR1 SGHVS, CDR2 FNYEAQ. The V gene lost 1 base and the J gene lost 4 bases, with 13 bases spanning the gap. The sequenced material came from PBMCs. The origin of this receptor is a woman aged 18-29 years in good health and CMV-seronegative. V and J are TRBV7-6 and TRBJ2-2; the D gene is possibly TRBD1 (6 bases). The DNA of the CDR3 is TGTGCCAGCAGCTTAGGACACAGGGTGGGCACCGGGGAGCTGTTTTTT. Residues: CASSLGHRVGTGELFF.